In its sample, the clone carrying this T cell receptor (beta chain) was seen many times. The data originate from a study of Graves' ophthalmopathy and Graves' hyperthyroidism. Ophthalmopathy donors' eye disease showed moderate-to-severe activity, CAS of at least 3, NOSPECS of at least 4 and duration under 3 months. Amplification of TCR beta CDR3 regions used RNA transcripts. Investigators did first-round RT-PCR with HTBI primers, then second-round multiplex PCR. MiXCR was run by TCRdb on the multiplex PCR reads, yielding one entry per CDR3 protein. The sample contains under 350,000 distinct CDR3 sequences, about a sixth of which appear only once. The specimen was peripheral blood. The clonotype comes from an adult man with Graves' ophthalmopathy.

CDR3 in amino acids: CASSQGAGQSQPQHF. In nucleotides, the CDR3 is TGTGCCAGCAGCCAAGGGGCGGGGCAAAGTCAGCCCCAGCATTTT. V usage is TRBV3-1 and J usage is TRBJ1-5; possible D gene TRBD1, 5 bases. Per germline, CDR1 LGHDT and CDR2 YNNKEL (reference sequence). Trimming cost V 1 base and J 6 bases, with 13 bases left between them. There are 15 residues in the CDR3.